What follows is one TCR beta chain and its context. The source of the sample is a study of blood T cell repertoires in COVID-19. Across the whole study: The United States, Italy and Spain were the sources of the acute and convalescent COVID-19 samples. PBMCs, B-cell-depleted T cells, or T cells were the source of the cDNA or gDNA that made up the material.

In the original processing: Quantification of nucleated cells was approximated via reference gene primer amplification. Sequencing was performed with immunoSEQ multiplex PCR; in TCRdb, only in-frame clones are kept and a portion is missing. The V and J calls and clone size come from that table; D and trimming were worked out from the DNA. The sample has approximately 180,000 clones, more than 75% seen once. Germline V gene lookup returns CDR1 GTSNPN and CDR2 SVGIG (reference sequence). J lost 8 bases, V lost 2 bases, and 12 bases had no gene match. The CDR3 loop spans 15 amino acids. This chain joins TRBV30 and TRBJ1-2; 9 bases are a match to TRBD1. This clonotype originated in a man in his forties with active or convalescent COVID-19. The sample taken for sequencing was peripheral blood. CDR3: CAWSSTGTGFLGYTF. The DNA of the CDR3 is TGTGCCTGGAGTTCCACCGGGACAGGGTTCTTAGGCTACACCTTC.